Listed below are T cell receptor beta chains from one sample, sequenced in a study of shared clonotypes between healthy human individuals. TCRdb keeps only in-frame clones here, not all; method: immunoSEQ multiplex PCR. The sample carries roughly 1,100,000 clones, roughly 75% recorded once. Sequencing input: memory CD4+ T cells sorted from blood. Every receptor here comes from a man between 18 and 35 years old in good health. Both conserved end residues are part of each CDR3. The order of the fields is D gene, V gene, J gene, CDR3 length, CDR3 protein. The D gene is left open where the match is weak.

D: TRBD1
V: TRBV14
J: TRBJ1-2
length: 15
CDR3: CASSRPGTGFYGYTF

D: .
V: TRBV2
J: TRBJ2-1
length: 13
CDR3: CASSGGPWNEQFF

D: .
V: TRBV11-2
J: TRBJ1-6
length: 15
CDR3: CASSLDEGLNSPLHF

D: .
V: TRBV4-1
J: TRBJ2-7
length: 17
CDR3: CASSQGFGAGSSYEQYF

D: TRBD1
V: TRBV29-1
J: TRBJ1-1
length: 13
CDR3: CSVARDREVRAFF

D: .
V: TRBV5-6
J: TRBJ1-6
length: 13
CDR3: CASSLEVGAPLHF

D: TRBD1
V: TRBV19
J: TRBJ2-4
length: 13
CDR3: CASSMDRKNIQYF

D: .
V: TRBV2
J: TRBJ2-5
length: 13
CDR3: CASTGTPQETQYF

D: TRBD1
V: TRBV2
J: TRBJ2-4
length: 15
CDR3: CASRVGQGALDIQYF

D: .
V: TRBV6-1
J: TRBJ1-2
length: 14
CDR3: CASSEWTSFYGYTF

D: TRBD1
V: TRBV29-1
J: TRBJ1-2
length: 13
CDR3: CSVGDRANYGYTF

D: TRBD2
V: TRBV27
J: TRBJ2-1
length: 15
CDR3: CASSYAGTSKDEQFF

D: TRBD2
V: TRBV30
J: TRBJ2-1
length: 16
CDR3: CAWSGASGRANVEQFF

D: .
V: TRBV6-6
J: TRBJ2-7
length: 13
CDR3: CASSPGTRDEQYF

D: .
V: TRBV4-1
J: TRBJ1-1
length: 16
CDR3: CASSQEWGRANTEAFF

D: TRBD2
V: TRBV18
J: TRBJ2-2
length: 15
CDR3: CASSPLAVNTGELFF